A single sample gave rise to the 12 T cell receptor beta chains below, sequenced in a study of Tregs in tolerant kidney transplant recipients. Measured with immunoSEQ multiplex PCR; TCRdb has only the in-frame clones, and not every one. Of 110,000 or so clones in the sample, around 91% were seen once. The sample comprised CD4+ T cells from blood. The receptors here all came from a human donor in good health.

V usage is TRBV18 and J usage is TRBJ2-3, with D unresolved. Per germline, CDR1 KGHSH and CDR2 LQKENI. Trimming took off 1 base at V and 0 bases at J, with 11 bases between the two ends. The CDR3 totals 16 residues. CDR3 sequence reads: CASSPRGKPSTDTQYF. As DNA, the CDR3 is TGTGCCAGCTCACCACGGGGAAAGCCTAGCACAGATACGCAGTATTTT.

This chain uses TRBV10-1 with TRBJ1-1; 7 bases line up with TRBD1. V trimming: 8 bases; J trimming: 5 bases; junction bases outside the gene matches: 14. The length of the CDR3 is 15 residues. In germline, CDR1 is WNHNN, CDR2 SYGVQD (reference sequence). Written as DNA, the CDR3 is TGCGCCAGCGGGGACAGAGGGATGGGTCGGACTGAAGCTTTCTTT. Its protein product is CASGDRGMGRTEAFF.

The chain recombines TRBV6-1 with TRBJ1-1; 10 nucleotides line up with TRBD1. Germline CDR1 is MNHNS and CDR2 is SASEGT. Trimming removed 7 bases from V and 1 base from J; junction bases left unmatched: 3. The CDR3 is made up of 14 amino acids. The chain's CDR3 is CASIRQGANTEAFF. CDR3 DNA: TGTGCCAGCATAAGACAGGGGGCGAACACTGAAGCTTTCTTT.

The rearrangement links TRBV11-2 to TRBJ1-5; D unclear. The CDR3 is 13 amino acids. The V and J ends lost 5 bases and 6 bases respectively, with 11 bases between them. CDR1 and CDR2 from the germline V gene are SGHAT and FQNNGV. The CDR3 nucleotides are TGTGCCAGCAGCCCCAGGCCAGGTCAGCCCCAGCATTTT. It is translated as CASSPRPGQPQHF. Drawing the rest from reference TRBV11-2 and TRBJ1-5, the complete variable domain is EAGVAQSPRYKIIEKRQSVAFWCNPISGHATLYWYQQILGQGPKLLIQFQNNGVVDDSQLPKDRFSAERLKGVDSTLKIQPAKLEDSAVYLCASSPRPGQPQHFGDGTRLSIL.

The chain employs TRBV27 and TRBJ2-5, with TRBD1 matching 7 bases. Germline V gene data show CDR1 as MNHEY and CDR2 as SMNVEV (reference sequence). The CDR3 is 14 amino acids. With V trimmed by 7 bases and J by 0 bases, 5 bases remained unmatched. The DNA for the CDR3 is TGTGCCAGCAAGCGGACAGGCTACCAAGAGACCCAGTACTTC. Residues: CASKRTGYQETQYF.

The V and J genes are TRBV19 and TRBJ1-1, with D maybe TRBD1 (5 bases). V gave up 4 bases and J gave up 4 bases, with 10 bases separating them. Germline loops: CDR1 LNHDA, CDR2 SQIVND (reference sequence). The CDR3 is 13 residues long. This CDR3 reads CASSKLGGTEAFF. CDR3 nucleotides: TGTGCCAGTAGTAAACTTGGGGGCACTGAAGCTTTCTTT.

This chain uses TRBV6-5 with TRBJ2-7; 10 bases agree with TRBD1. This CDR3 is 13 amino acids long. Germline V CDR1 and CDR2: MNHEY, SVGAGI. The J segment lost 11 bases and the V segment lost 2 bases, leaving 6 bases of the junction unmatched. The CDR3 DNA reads TGTGCCAGCAGTTACCCCGACAGGGGGCATGAGTACTTC. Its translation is CASSYPDRGHEYF.

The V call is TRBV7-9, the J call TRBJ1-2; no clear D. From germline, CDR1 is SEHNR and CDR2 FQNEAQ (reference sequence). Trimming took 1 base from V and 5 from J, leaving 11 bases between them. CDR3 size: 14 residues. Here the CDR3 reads CASSLVSAPYGYTF. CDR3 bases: TGTGCCAGCAGCTTAGTATCCGCGCCGTATGGCTACACCTTC.

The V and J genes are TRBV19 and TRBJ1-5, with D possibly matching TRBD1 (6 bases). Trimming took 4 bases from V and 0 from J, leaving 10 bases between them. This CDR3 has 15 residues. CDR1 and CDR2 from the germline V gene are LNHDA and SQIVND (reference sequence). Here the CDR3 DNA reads TGTGCCAGTAGTAAGGGGGTCCTTAGCAATCAGCCCCAGCATTTT. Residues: CASSKGVLSNQPQHF.

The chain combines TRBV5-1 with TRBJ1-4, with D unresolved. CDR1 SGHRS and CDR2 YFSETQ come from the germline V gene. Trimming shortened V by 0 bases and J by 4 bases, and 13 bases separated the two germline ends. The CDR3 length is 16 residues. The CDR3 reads CASSLGIGGLNEKLFF. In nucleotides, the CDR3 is TGCGCCAGCAGCTTGGGAATAGGTGGACTTAATGAAAAACTGTTTTTT. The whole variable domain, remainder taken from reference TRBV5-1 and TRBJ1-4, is KAGVTQTPRYLIKTRGQQVTLSCSPISGHRSVSWYQQTPGQGLQFLFEYFSETQRNKGNFPGRFSGRQFSNSRSEMNVSTLELGDSALYLCASSLGIGGLNEKLFFGSGTQLSVL.

This CDR3 reads CASSLRDEQFF. CDR3 nucleotide sequence: TGTGCCAGCAGTCTCCGGGATGAGCAGTTCTTC. The chain is built from TRBV2 and TRBJ2-1; no reliable D call. CDR3 length equals 11 residues. The germline CDR1 and CDR2 sequences are SNHLY and FYNNEI. With 5 bases removed from V and 8 bases from J, the gap between germline ends came to 7 bases.

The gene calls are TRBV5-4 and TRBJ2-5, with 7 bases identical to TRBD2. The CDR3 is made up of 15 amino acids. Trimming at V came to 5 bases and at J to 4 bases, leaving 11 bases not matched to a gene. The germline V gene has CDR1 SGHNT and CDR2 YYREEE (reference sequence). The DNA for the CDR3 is TGTGCCAGCAGACGCGGACTAGGGGTGGGAGAGACCCAGTACTTC. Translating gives CASRRGLGVGETQYF.